The 27 T cell receptor beta chains below were found in one sample sequenced in a study of blood T cell repertoires in COVID-19. The table came from immunoSEQ multiplex PCR; TCRdb's copy has only in-frame clones and leaves some out. This sample has 190,000 or so clones, with just under 90% found just once. Input material: peripheral blood. The receptors come from a woman younger than 35 who had recovered from COVID-19.

The chain combines TRBV2 with TRBJ2-7; D ambiguous. This CDR3 region has 14 residues. V lost 6 bases and J lost 0, with 12 bases in between. Germline V CDR1 and CDR2: SNHLY, FYNNEI. In nucleotides, the CDR3 is TGTGCCAGCAGGACTCACCTCGTCTCCTACGAGCAGTACTTC. Its protein is CASRTHLVSYEQYF.

The rearrangement links TRBV5-8 to TRBJ1-5; unclear D gene. This CDR3 region has 11 residues. V dropped 2 bases and J dropped 6 bases, with 3 bases sitting between them. Germline CDR1 and CDR2: SGHTS and YDEGEE. This CDR3 reads CASSFSQPQHF. The CDR3, as DNA: TGTGCCAGCAGCTTCAGTCAGCCCCAGCATTTT.

This chain's CDR3 is CASGERTGASRPQHF. The DNA of the CDR3 is TGTGCCAGTGGGGAGAGGACAGGGGCTTCGAGGCCCCAGCATTTT. The chain carries TRBV19 and TRBJ1-5, with 9 positions matching TRBD1. The germline V gene encodes CDR1 LNHDA and CDR2 SQIVND (reference sequence). V lost 8 bases, J lost 9 bases, and 14 bases stayed unmatched. The CDR3 extends over 15 amino acids.

V and J are TRBV6-6 and TRBJ1-1; D is unclear. The V end was cut by 6 bases, the J end by 5 bases, with 10 bases between. This CDR3 has 12 amino acids. Germline V gives CDR1 MNHNY, CDR2 SVGAGI (reference sequence). The CDR3 DNA reads as TGTGCCAGCAGGCTGGGGAGAACTGAAGCTTTCTTT. Translating it yields CASRLGRTEAFF.

This clone was detected only a few times. This chain joins TRBV6-4 and TRBJ2-1; TRBD1 matches 7 bases. The length of the CDR3 is 14 residues. The germline gives CDR1 MRHNA, CDR2 SNTAGT. The V and J ends lost 5 bases and 5 bases, in that order; junction bases with no gene match: 6. CDR3 in amino acids: CASSTGTDDNEQFF. The CDR3, as DNA: TGTGCCAGCAGTACCGGGACAGACGACAATGAGCAGTTCTTC.

This clone was observed once. The chain carries TRBV6-1 and TRBJ2-3; 11 nucleotides agree with TRBD2. V was clipped by 1 base and J by 4 bases; unmatched bases: 4. The CDR3 is 16 amino acids. CDR1 is MNHNS, CDR2 SASEGT, per germline. The CDR3 region is CASSEVIAGGPDTQYF. As DNA, the CDR3 is TGTGCCAGCAGTGAAGTTATAGCGGGGGGGCCAGATACGCAGTATTTT.

The chain recombines TRBV7-2 with TRBJ2-3; 7 bases match TRBD2. The J segment lost 0 bases and the V segment lost 3 bases, leaving 9 bases of the junction unmatched. The germline CDR1 and CDR2 sequences are SGHTA and FQGNSA. The CDR3 totals 17 residues. CDR3 sequence reads: CASSFTGGSPSTDTQYF. DNA of the CDR3: TGTGCCAGCAGCTTCACCGGCGGGAGCCCGAGCACAGATACGCAGTATTTT.

V gene TRBV15 combines with J gene TRBJ2-1; D not resolved. The CDR3 covers 13 residues. Per the germline V gene, CDR1 is LNHNV and CDR2 is YYDKDF (reference sequence). V was cut by 4 bases and J by 2 bases, with 6 bases left in between. As DNA, the CDR3 is TGTGCCACCAGCATTGGAGCCTACAATGAGCAGTTCTTC. Its translation is CATSIGAYNEQFF.

This chain connects TRBV6-2 or TRBV6-3 to TRBJ2-1; TRBD1 aligns across 9 bases. The CDR3 is made up of 14 amino acids. Losses at the gene ends were 5 bases for V and 6 bases for J; bases not matched to a gene: 5. Germline V gene data show CDR1 as MNHEY and CDR2 as SVGEGT. The CDR3 DNA is TGTGCCAGCAGTAGACAGGGGGGGTCCAATGAGCAGTTCTTC. Translated: CASSRQGGSNEQFF.

The gene calls are TRBV6-1 and TRBJ1-2, with a possible D match to TRBD1 (6 bases). Germline-derived CDR1 and CDR2 are MNHNS and SASEGT. The CDR3 is made up of 14 amino acids. V was clipped by 1 base and J by 4 bases, with 10 bases between them. The CDR3 DNA reads TGTGCCAGCAGTGAAGGCACAGGGACCTATGGCTACACCTTC. Residues: CASSEGTGTYGYTF.

This chain links TRBV25-1 with TRBJ1-2; TRBD1 is a possible D gene (6 bases). V shed 3 bases and J shed 6 bases, with 17 bases lying between them. From germline, CDR1 is MGHDK and CDR2 SYGVNS. The CDR3 runs to 15 residues. The CDR3 is CASSDPPTGNDGYTF. CDR3 DNA sequence: TGTGCCAGCAGTGACCCACCCACAGGGAACGATGGCTACACCTTC.

The rearrangement joins TRBV20-1 to TRBJ2-3, with a tentative D call TRBD2 (5 bases). The germline V gene has CDR1 DFQATT and CDR2 SNEGSKA (reference sequence). The germline V and J ends were trimmed by 3 bases and 2 bases, with 15 bases remaining between them. The CDR3 runs to 15 residues. CDR3 region: CSASGSGELTDTQYF. The DNA of the CDR3 is TGCAGTGCTAGTGGGAGCGGAGAACTCACAGATACGCAGTATTTT.

The V gene is TRBV13, the J gene TRBJ2-2; TRBD1 agrees at 7 bases. The CDR3 length is 15 residues. V was pared by 5 bases and J by 1 base, with 4 bases of the junction left unmatched. The germline gives CDR1 PRHDT, CDR2 FYEKMQ (reference sequence). In DNA form, the CDR3 reads TGTGCCAGCAGCGAAACAGGGGAGAACACCGGGGAGCTGTTTTTT. Protein product: CASSETGENTGELFF. The entire variable domain, with the rest obtained from reference TRBV13 and TRBJ2-2, is as follows: AAGVIQSPRHLIKEKRETATLKCYPIPRHDTVYWYQQGPGQDPQFLISFYEKMQSDKGSIPDRFSAQQFSDYHSELNMSSLELGDSALYFCASSETGENTGELFFGEGSRLTVL.

The chain carries TRBV7-2 and TRBJ2-5; 12 positions match TRBD2. Losses at the gene ends were 5 bases for V and 5 bases for J; bases not matched to a gene: 3. Germline V gives CDR1 SGHTA, CDR2 FQGNSA. The CDR3 is 14 amino acids. The chain's CDR3 is CASSPSGGAETQYF. CDR3 nucleotides: TGTGCCAGCAGCCCTAGCGGGGGGGCGGAGACCCAGTACTTC.

This chain joins TRBV28 and TRBJ1-2; TRBD1 aligns across 8 bases. Trimming cost V 7 bases and J 4 bases; bases outside gene matches: 17. Germline lookup yields CDR1 MDHEN and CDR2 SYDVKM. This CDR3 has 17 amino acids. The CDR3 DNA is TGTGCCAGCACCACGATAATGATCCGGGACAGGCTCTATGGCTACACCTTC. Protein product: CASTTIMIRDRLYGYTF.

This clone appeared a single time. The chain carries TRBV5-8 and TRBJ1-5, with TRBD1 identical over 7 bases. J was trimmed by 4 bases and V by 3 bases; bases with no gene match: 10. Germline V gene sequence: CDR1 SGHTS, CDR2 YDEGEE. The CDR3 consists of 16 residues. The CDR3 spells CASSWGYGTDNQPQHF. DNA of the CDR3: TGTGCCAGCAGCTGGGGGTACGGGACAGATAATCAGCCCCAGCATTTT.

The V and J genes are TRBV5-5 and TRBJ2-7; 7 bases agree with TRBD1. CDR1 SGHKS and CDR2 YYEKEE come from the germline V gene (reference sequence). Losses at the gene ends were 4 bases for V and 1 base for J; bases not matched to a gene: 8. This CDR3 contains 15 residues. CDR3 DNA: TGTGCCAGCAGCCCCCTGGCAGGGGGATCCTACGAGCAGTACGTC. Amino acid sequence: CASSPLAGGSYEQYV.

This clone was seen more than once but under ten times. V and J are TRBV24-1 and TRBJ2-2, with D perhaps matching TRBD1 (5 bases). V was cut by 5 bases and J by 4 bases, with 19 bases left in between. Germline CDR1 KGHDR, CDR2 SFDVKD. This CDR3 region has 17 residues. The CDR3 here is CATSALLGTGPTGELFF. The DNA for the CDR3 is TGTGCCACCAGTGCCCTGCTGGGTACAGGCCCCACCGGGGAGCTGTTTTTT.

This clone was observed a handful of times. The chain combines TRBV2 with TRBJ1-5, with D unclear. The CDR3 has 13 residues. V was cut by 2 bases and J by 6 bases, with 8 bases left in between. Per the germline V gene, CDR1 is SNHLY and CDR2 is FYNNEI. Here the CDR3 reads CASSEPGSQPQHF. CDR3 nucleotides: TGTGCCAGCAGTGAACCGGGGAGTCAGCCCCAGCATTTT.

This chain joins TRBV2 and TRBJ2-1, with TRBD2 matching 14 bases. The CDR3 is 16 residues long. V shed 6 bases and J 7 bases; nucleotides not matched to a gene: 8. Germline CDR1 SNHLY, CDR2 FYNNEI. Here the CDR3 DNA reads TGTGCCAGCAGCAGACTAGCGGGAGGGCTAGATAATGAGCAGTTCTTC. Translation: CASSRLAGGLDNEQFF.

This clone was detected only a few times. The V gene is TRBV11-2, the J gene TRBJ1-1, with 10 bases that match TRBD1. The CDR3 covers 17 residues. The V segment lost 1 base and the J segment 0 bases; nucleotides outside the gene matches: 5. CDR1 is SGHAT, CDR2 FQNNGV, per germline. CDR3 amino acids: CASSLGGQGLLNTEAFF. The CDR3, as DNA: TGTGCCAGCAGCTTAGGGGGACAGGGGCTACTGAACACTGAAGCTTTCTTT.

CDR3 protein: CASSPGTGGFDTQYF. The CDR3 DNA sequence: TGTGCCAGCTCACCAGGGACAGGGGGCTTCGATACGCAGTATTTT. The genes are TRBV18 and TRBJ2-3, with 12 positions matching TRBD1. The V gene's germline CDR1 is KGHSH and CDR2 LQKENI. CDR3 length equals 15 residues. V trimming: 2 bases; J trimming: 6 bases; junction bases outside the gene matches: 3.

This clone was seen a single time. This rearrangement joins TRBV7-2 to TRBJ1-5, with TRBD1 matching over 7 bases. The CDR3 sequence is 14 residues long. Losses at the gene ends were 4 bases for V and 4 bases for J; bases not matched to a gene: 4. Germline V gene data show CDR1 as SGHTA and CDR2 as FQGNSA. As DNA, the CDR3 is TGTGCCAGCAGCTCGACAGGGTCTAATCAGCCCCAGCATTTT. It codes for CASSSTGSNQPQHF.

The rearrangement links TRBV19 to TRBJ1-5; perhaps TRBD1 as D (5 bases). The length of the CDR3 is 16 residues. CDR1 is LNHDA, CDR2 SQIVND, per germline (reference sequence). Trimming took off 3 bases at V and 3 bases at J, with 15 bases between the two ends. The CDR3 DNA reads TGTGCCAGTAGTATCCTGGAGGGGTTGGTCAATCAGCCCCAGCATTTT. It is translated as CASSILEGLVNQPQHF.

V gene TRBV10-3 combines with J gene TRBJ1-2; D gene unclear. From germline, CDR1 is ENHRY and CDR2 SYGVKD. Trimming shortened V by 8 bases and J by 8 bases, and 15 bases separated the two germline ends. This CDR3 has 12 residues. The CDR3 loop is CAIQAQAVGYTF. The CDR3 bases are TGTGCCATCCAAGCCCAGGCAGTGGGCTACACCTTC.

This sequence joins TRBV7-9 and TRBJ1-5; D is perhaps TRBD1 (6 bases). CDR3 length: 14 residues. Germline lookup yields CDR1 SEHNR and CDR2 FQNEAQ (reference sequence). V was clipped by 6 bases and J by 1 base, with 10 bases between them. The CDR3 bases are TGTGCCAGCAGGCGGACAGACAGCAATCAGCCCCAGCATTTT. Encoded protein: CASRRTDSNQPQHF.

The sample holds one count of this clone. The chain links TRBV1 to TRBJ2-2; the table calls TRBD2, which could not be checked here. TRBV1 is shown as a pseudogene. CDR3 length: 19 amino acids. CDR3 amino acids: CTSSPRSSGGPTNTGELFF. CDR3 bases: TGCACCAGCAGCCCCCGAAGCAGCGGGGGGCCAACTAACACCGGGGAGCTGTTTTTT.